Listed below are T cell receptor beta chains from one sample, sequenced in a study of blood T cell repertoires in COVID-19. The data were produced by immunoSEQ multiplex PCR, yet TCRdb's version contains in-frame clones alone and is incomplete. This table has roughly 76,000 clones, roughly 79% appearing once. The specimen sequenced was peripheral blood. Every receptor here comes from a man aged 65 to 79 with acute or convalescent COVID-19. The CDR3 runs from the conserved cysteine through the conserved F or W. Each record gives: clone size, V gene, D gene, CDR3 protein. The D gene is left open where the match is weak. Clone size appears in some rows only: once, few, many, or a class for an expanded clone.

- TRBV28 - CASSPEVGNQPQHF
- TRBV5-1 - CASSLGQVQETQYF
once TRBV5-1 - CASSLVAGNEQFF
once TRBV6-5 - CASRVGEGQPQHF
- TRBV10-1 - CASSAGGAHTEAFF
- TRBV12-3/TRBV12-4 - CASSPWGGGELFF
- TRBV18 TRBD1 CASCPGQGHNEQFF
- TRBV24-1 - CAASDSSGTSMTGELFF
- TRBV6-4 TRBD1 CASSVSAGTGVGYTF
- TRBV5-1 - CASSPGSSNTEAFF
- TRBV7-3 TRBD1 CASSSTGGNNSPLHF
- TRBV10-3 TRBD1 CAISPSGGAGETQYF
few TRBV15 - CATPGRTGELFF
- TRBV5-4 - CASSPGTAFTDTQYF
- TRBV5-1 TRBD2 CASSLVLAGDTQYF
- TRBV15 - CATSRRGFDRNTIYF
large TRBV27 - CASSFGSEQYF
- TRBV18 - CASSPQNSPKGAFF
- TRBV6-6 - CASSLQGLENTEAFF